This T cell receptor beta chain came from a study of cytomegalovirus exposure and HLA in healthy donors. Study information: Sequencing of about 179 million T cells in an earlier analysis found 90 million to 120 million unique TCR beta sequences.

Primers included in the PCR were 60 Vbeta and 13 Jbeta primers. Assay: immunoSEQ multiplex PCR; the TCRdb copy retains only in-frame clones and omits some. The sample includes 190,000 or so clones, more than 80% of them seen just once. Germline CDR1 is SNHLY and CDR2 is FYNNEI. V dropped 2 bases and J dropped 8; count of bases not matched to a gene: 9. The CDR3 totals 15 residues. Sequencing input: PBMCs. The rearrangement links TRBV2 to TRBJ1-1; 9 positions match TRBD1. The sequence derives from a boy aged 5-17 years in good health and CMV-seronegative. Here the CDR3 DNA reads TGTGCCAGCAGTGAAACCGGGACAGGGTTATTCGAAGCTTTCTTT. As protein: CASSETGTGLFEAFF.